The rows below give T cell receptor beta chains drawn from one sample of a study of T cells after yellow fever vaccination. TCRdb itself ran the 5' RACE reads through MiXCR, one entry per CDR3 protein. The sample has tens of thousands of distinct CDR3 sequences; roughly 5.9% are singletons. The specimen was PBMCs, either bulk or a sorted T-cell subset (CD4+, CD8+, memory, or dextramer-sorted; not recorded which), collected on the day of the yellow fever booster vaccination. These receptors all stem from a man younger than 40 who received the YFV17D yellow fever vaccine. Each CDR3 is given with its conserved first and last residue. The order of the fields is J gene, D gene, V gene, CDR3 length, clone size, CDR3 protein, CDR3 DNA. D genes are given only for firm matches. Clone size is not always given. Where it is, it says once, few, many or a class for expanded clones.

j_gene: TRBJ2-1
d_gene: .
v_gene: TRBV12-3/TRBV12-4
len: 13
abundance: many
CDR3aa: CASSTSESPEQFF
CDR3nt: TGTGCCAGCAGTACCTCCGAGAGCCCCGAGCAGTTCTTC

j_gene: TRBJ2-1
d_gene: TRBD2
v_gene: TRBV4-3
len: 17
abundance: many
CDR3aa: CASSQSAGTSGYNEQFF
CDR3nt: TGCGCCAGCAGCCAATCAGCCGGGACTAGCGGCTACAATGAGCAGTTCTTC

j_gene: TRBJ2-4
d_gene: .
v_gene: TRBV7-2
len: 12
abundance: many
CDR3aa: CASSSPRTVPYF
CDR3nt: TGTGCCAGCAGCTCCCCGAGGACCGTTCCCTACTTC

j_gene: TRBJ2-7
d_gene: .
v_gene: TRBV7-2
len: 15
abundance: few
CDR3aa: CASSSRGPSSYEQYF
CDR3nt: TGTGCCAGCAGCTCCAGGGGACCAAGCTCCTACGAGCAGTACTTC

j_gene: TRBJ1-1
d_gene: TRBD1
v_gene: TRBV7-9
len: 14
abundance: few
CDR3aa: CASSPRTGNTEAFF
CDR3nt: TGTGCCAGCAGCCCTCGGACAGGAAACACTGAAGCTTTCTTT

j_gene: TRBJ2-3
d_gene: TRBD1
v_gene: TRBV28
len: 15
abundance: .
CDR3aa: CASSDTRGLGDTQYF
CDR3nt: TGTGCCAGCAGTGACACCAGGGGGCTGGGTGATACGCAGTATTTT

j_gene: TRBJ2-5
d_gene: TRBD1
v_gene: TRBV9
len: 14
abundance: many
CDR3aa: CASSVRGQTETQYF
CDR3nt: TGTGCCAGCAGCGTAAGGGGGCAGACAGAGACCCAGTACTTC

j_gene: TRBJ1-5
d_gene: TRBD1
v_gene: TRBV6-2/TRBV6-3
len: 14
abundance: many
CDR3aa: CASRGTGEGQPQHF
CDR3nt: TGTGCCAGCAGAGGGACAGGGGAAGGTCAGCCCCAGCATTTT

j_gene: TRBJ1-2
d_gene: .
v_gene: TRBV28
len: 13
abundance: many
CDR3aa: CASSSGQIYGYTF
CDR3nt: TGTGCCAGCAGCTCCGGACAGATCTATGGCTACACCTTC

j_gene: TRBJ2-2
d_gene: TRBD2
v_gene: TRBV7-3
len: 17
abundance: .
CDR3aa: CASWAQIGRGVTGELFF
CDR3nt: TGTGCCTCCTGGGCCCAGATCGGGAGGGGGGTCACCGGGGAGCTGTTTTTT

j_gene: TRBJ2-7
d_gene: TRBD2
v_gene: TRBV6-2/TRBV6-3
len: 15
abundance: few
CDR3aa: CASSLRLAGEGEQYF
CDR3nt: TGTGCCAGCAGCCTTAGACTAGCGGGAGAAGGCGAGCAGTACTTC

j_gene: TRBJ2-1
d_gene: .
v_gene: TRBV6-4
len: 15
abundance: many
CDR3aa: CASSDSAGSYNEQFF
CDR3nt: TGTGCCAGCAGTGACTCAGCGGGCTCCTACAATGAGCAGTTCTTC

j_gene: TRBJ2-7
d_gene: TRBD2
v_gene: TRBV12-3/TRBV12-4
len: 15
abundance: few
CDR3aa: CASSSPRGGAYEQYF
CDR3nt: TGTGCCAGCAGTTCTCCACGGGGGGGGGCGTACGAGCAGTACTTC

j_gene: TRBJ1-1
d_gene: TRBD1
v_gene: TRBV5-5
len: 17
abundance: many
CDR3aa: CASGSRGPQNMNTEAFF
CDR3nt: TGTGCCAGCGGATCCAGGGGGCCGCAAAATATGAACACTGAAGCTTTCTTT

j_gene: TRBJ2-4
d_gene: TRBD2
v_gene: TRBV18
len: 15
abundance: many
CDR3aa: CASSPVAGGRNIQYF
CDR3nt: TGTGCCAGCTCACCAGTAGCGGGAGGCCGAAACATTCAGTACTTC

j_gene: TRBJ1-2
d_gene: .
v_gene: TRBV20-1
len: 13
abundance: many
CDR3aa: CSASISGRKTYTF
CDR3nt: TGCAGTGCTAGTATTTCGGGACGTAAAACCTACACCTTC

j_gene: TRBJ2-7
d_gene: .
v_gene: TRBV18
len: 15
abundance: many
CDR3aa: CASSLKVNARYEQYF
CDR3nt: TGTGCCAGCTCACTCAAAGTAAATGCGCGCTACGAGCAGTACTTC

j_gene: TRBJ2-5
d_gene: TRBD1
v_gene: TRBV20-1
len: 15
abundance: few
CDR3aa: CSARDPDRESVTQYF
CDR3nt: TGCAGTGCTAGAGATCCCGACAGGGAAAGTGTGACCCAGTACTTC

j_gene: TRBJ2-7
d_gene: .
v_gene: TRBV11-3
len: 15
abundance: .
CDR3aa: CASSLDSFSAGEQYF
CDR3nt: TGTGCCAGCAGCTTAGATTCGTTTTCGGCGGGCGAGCAGTACTTC

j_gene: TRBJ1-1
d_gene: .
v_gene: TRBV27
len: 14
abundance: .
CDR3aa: CASSLIGSTVEAFF
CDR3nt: TGTGCCAGCTCCTTGATCGGGTCTACAGTAGAAGCTTTCTTT

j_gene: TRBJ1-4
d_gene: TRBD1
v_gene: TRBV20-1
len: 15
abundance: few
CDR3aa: CSAPSLQGAGEKLFF
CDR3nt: TGCAGTGCTCCAAGCCTACAGGGGGCGGGTGAAAAACTGTTTTTT

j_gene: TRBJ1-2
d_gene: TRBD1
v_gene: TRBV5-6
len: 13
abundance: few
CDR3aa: CASSPRTGDGYTF
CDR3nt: TGTGCCAGCAGCCCTCGAACAGGGGATGGCTACACCTTC

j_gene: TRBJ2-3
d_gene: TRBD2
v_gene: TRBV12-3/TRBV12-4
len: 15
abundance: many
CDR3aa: CASNQAGGPADTQYF
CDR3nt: TGTGCCAGCAACCAAGCGGGAGGGCCCGCAGATACGCAGTATTTT

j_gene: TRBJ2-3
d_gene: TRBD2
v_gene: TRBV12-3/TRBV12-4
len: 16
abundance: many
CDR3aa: CASSVTSGRGGDTQYF
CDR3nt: TGTGCCAGCAGTGTGACTAGCGGGAGAGGGGGAGATACGCAGTATTTT

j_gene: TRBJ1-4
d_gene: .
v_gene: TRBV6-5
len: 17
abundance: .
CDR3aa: CASSYSHLFSHNEKLFF
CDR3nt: TGTGCCAGCAGTTACTCCCACCTATTTAGTCATAATGAAAAACTGTTTTTT

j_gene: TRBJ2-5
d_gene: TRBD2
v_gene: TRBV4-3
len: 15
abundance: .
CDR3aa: CASSLSGRAPETQYF
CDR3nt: TGCGCCAGCAGCCTCTCCGGGAGGGCTCCAGAGACCCAGTACTTC

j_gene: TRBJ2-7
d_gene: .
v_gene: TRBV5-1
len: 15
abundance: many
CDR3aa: CASSLETRSSYEQYF
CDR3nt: TGCGCCAGCAGCTTGGAGACACGAAGCTCCTACGAGCAGTACTTC

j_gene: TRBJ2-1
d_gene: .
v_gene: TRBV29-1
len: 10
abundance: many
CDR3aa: CSVELNEQFF
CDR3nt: TGCAGCGTTGAACTAAATGAGCAGTTCTTC

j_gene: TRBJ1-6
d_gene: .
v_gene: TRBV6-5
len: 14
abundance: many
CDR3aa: CASSPGPGYSPLHF
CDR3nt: TGTGCCAGCAGCCCGGGTCCCGGATATTCACCCCTCCACTTT

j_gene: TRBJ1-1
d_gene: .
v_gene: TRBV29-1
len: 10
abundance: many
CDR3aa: CSAIPTEAFF
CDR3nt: TGCAGCGCCATTCCAACTGAAGCTTTCTTT

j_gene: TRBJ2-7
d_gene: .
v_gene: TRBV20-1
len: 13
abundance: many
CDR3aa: CSAPHRNGGEQYF
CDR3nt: TGCAGTGCTCCCCACCGAAACGGGGGCGAGCAGTACTTC

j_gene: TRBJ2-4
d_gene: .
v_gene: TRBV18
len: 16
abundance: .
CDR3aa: CASSSYEGASKNIQYF
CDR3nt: TGTGCCAGCTCATCTTATGAGGGCGCATCCAAAAACATTCAGTACTTC

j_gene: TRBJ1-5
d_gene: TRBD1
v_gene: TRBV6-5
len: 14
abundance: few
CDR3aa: CASSSTGYNQPQHF
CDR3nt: TGTGCCAGCAGTTCGACAGGGTACAATCAGCCCCAGCATTTT

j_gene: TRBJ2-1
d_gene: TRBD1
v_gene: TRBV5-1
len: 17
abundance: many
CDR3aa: CASSLDARDSFYNEQFF
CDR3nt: TGCGCCAGCAGCTTGGATGCCCGGGACAGCTTCTACAATGAGCAGTTCTTC

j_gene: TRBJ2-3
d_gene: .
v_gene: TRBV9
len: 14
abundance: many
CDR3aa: CASSVRPGADTQYF
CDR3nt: TGTGCCAGCAGCGTACGCCCCGGGGCAGATACGCAGTATTTT

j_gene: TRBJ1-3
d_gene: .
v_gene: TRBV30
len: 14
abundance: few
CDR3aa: CAWSHTYSGNTIYF
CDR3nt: TGTGCCTGGAGTCATACGTACTCTGGAAACACCATATATTTT

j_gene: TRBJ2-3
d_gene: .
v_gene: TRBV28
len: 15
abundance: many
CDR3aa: CASSLAGLRADTQYF
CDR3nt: TGTGCCAGCAGTTTAGCGGGCTTGAGGGCAGATACGCAGTATTTT

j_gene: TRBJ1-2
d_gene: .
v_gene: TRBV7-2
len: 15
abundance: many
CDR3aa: CASSLIPEALYGYTF
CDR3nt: TGTGCCAGCAGCTTAATCCCTGAAGCCCTCTATGGCTACACCTTC

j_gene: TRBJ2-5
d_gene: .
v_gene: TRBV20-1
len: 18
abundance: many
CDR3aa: CSARDLWYENWAMETQYF
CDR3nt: TGCAGTGCTAGAGATCTTTGGTATGAAAACTGGGCAATGGAGACCCAGTACTTC

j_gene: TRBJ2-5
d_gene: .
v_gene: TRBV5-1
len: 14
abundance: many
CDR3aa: CASSLQGAQETQYF
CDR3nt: TGCGCCAGCAGCTTACAGGGTGCCCAAGAGACCCAGTACTTC

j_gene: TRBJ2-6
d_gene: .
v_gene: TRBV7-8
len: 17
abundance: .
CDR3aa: CSSSYPPFSSGANVLTF
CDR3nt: TGTTCCAGCAGCTACCCCCCGTTTAGCTCTGGGGCCAACGTCCTGACTTTC

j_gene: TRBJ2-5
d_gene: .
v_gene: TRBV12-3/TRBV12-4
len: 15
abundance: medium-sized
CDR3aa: CASSRQGAGLETQYF
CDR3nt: TGTGCCAGCAGCAGACAGGGAGCGGGGTTAGAGACCCAGTACTTC

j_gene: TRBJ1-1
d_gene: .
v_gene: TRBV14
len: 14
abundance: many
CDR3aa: CASSQGLREIRAFF
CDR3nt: TGTGCCAGCAGCCAGGGCCTTCGAGAAATTAGAGCTTTCTTT

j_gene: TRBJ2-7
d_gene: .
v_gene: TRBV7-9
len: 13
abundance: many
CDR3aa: CASSSPRTYEQYF
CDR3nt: TGTGCCAGCAGCTCCCCCAGGACCTACGAGCAGTACTTC

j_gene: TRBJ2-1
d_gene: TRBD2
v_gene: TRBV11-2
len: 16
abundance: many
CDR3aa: CASSLDRGSPYNEQFF
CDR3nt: TGTGCCAGCAGCTTAGATCGCGGGAGCCCGTATAATGAGCAGTTCTTC

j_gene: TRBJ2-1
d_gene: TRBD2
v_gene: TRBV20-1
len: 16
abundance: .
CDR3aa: CSARDLRTSGSNEQFF
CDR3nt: TGCAGTGCTAGAGATCTGAGGACTAGCGGCTCTAATGAGCAGTTCTTC

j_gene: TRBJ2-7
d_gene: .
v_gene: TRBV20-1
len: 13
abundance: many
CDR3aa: CSARRLAEYEQYF
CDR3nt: TGCAGTGCTAGAAGATTAGCCGAGTACGAGCAGTACTTC

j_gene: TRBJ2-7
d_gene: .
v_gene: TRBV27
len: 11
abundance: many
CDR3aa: CASWTPYEQYF
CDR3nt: TGTGCCAGCTGGACCCCCTACGAGCAGTACTTC

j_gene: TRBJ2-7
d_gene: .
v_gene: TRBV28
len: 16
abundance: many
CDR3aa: CASSSLYSGGGDEQYF
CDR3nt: TGTGCCAGCAGTTCTCTGTATAGCGGCGGAGGGGACGAGCAGTACTTC

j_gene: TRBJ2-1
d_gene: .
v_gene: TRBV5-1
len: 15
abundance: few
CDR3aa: CASSFEGENYNEQFF
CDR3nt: TGCGCCAGCAGCTTTGAGGGAGAAAACTACAATGAGCAGTTCTTC

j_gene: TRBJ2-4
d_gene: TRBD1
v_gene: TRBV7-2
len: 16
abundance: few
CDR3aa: CASSDGDRGAKNIQYF
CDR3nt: TGTGCCAGCAGCGATGGGGACAGGGGGGCCAAAAACATTCAGTACTTC

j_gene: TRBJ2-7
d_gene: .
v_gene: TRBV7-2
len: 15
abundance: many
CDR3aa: CASSLATVSSYEQYF
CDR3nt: TGTGCCAGCAGCTTAGCTACTGTCAGCTCCTACGAGCAGTACTTC

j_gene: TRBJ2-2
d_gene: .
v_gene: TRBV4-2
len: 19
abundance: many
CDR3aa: CASSPPGEGESKNTGELFF
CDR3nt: TGTGCCAGCAGCCCCCCCGGGGAGGGGGAAAGTAAAAACACCGGGGAGCTGTTTTTT

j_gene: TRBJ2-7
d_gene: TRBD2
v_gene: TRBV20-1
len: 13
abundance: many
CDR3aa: CSGASGSSYEQYF
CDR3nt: TGCAGTGGGGCGAGCGGGAGCTCCTACGAGCAGTACTTC

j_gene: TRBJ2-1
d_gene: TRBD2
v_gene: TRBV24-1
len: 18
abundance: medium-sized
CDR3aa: CATSDARLAGGRVNEQFF
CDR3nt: TGTGCCACCAGTGATGCCCGACTAGCGGGAGGGAGGGTCAATGAGCAGTTCTTC